This section outlines one TCR beta chain sequence together with its context. Its antigen is unknown. The entry originates in a study of shared clonotypes between healthy human individuals. Across the whole study: The study used three CD4 naive, three CD4 memory, two CD8 naive and one CD8 memory plate per donor. Findings of the study overall: Having only a few donors restricted how much genetic and exposure-history diversity was captured.

Terminally differentiated effector memory CD45RA+ cells were excluded from the naive CD8 cells, which were CD45RO-negative and positively selected for CCR7. Every donor, a Caucasian adult, lived in Nashville, Tennessee. CDR1 MNHEY and CDR2 SMNVEV come from the germline V gene (reference sequence). This CDR3 is built from 18 residues. V was pared by 1 base and J by 4 bases, with 11 bases of the junction left unmatched. Sequencing used immunoSEQ multiplex PCR; TCRdb keeps in-frame clones, though not all of them. The sample records fewer than 1 million clones, roughly 96% being singletons. The receptor's source is a man aged 30 to 39 in good health. Sequencing used naive CD8+ T cells sorted from blood. The V call is TRBV27, the J call TRBJ2-7, with 12 bases lining up with TRBD2. CDR3 sequence reads: CASSLYFGALAGGYEQYF. The CDR3 bases are TGTGCCAGCAGTTTATATTTTGGGGCACTAGCGGGAGGTTACGAGCAGTACTTC.